The 32 T cell receptor beta chains in this list originate from one sample, sequenced in a study of cytomegalovirus exposure and HLA in healthy donors. This PCR relied on a set of 60 Vbeta primers and 13 Jbeta primers. The protocol was immunoSEQ multiplex PCR, while the TCRdb copy is restricted to in-frame clones and leaves out a portion. The sample includes approximately 150,000 clones, roughly 89% seen only once; the top ten take 0.7% to 1%. Source material: PBMCs. Receptors were obtained from a woman aged 30 to 39 in good health and CMV-seronegative.

CDR3 DNA: TGTGCCAGCAGGGGGACAGGGGAGGGCTATGGCTACACCTTC. It translates to CASRGTGEGYGYTF. This chain uses TRBV27 with TRBJ1-2; 10 positions match TRBD1. With V trimmed by 6 bases and J by 4 bases, 5 bases remained unmatched. In germline, CDR1 is MNHEY, CDR2 SMNVEV (reference sequence). The CDR3 runs 14 residues.

This clone has a single count. The chain recombines TRBV18 with TRBJ2-1; possible D gene TRBD1, 6 bases. Germline V CDR1 and CDR2: KGHSH, LQKENI. V lost 5 bases, J lost 0 bases, and 11 bases lay in between. The CDR3 extends over 15 amino acids. Written as DNA, the CDR3 is TGTGCCAGCTCATCCGGACAGAGCTCCTACAATGAGCAGTTCTTC. Translated, it gives CASSSGQSSYNEQFF.

This chain links TRBV25-1 with TRBJ1-6, with a possible D match to TRBD1 (6 bases). The length of the CDR3 is 15 residues. CDR1 and CDR2 from the germline V gene are MGHDK and SYGVNS. Trimming took 5 bases from V and 5 from J, leaving 13 bases between them. This chain's CDR3 is CASSPWTADNSPLHF. In DNA form, the CDR3 reads TGTGCCAGCAGTCCCTGGACAGCAGATAATTCACCCCTCCACTTT.

V usage is TRBV9 and J usage is TRBJ2-6; perhaps TRBD1 as D (6 bases). Trimming removed 0 bases from V and 0 bases from J, with 19 bases in between. The CDR3 loop spans 20 amino acids. Germline V gene lookup returns CDR1 SGDLS and CDR2 YYNGEE. The CDR3 here is CASSVASGAGVNSGANVLTF. CDR3 DNA sequence: TGTGCCAGCAGCGTAGCTTCCGGGGCAGGGGTGAACTCTGGGGCCAACGTCCTGACTTTC. Based on the CDR3 plus reference TRBV9 and TRBJ2-6, the full variable domain is DSGVTQTPKHLITATGQRVTLRCSPRSGDLSVYWYQQSLDQGLQFLIQYYNGEERAKGNILERFSAQQFPDLHSELNLSSLELGDSALYFCASSVASGAGVNSGANVLTFGAGSRLTVL.

This chain links TRBV28 with TRBJ1-4; 7 positions match TRBD1. Germline V gene data show CDR1 as MDHEN and CDR2 as SYDVKM. This CDR3 comprises 13 residues. Trimming cost V 6 bases and J 8 bases; bases outside gene matches: 6. CDR3 sequence: CASSSRGPEKLFF. CDR3 nucleotides: TGTGCCAGCAGCTCAAGGGGGCCGGAAAAACTGTTTTTT. Full variable domain (outside the CDR3, taken from reference TRBV28 and TRBJ1-4): DVKVTQSSRYLVKRTGEKVFLECVQDMDHENMFWYRQDPGLGLRLIYFSYDVKMKEKGDIPEGYSVSREKKERFSLILESASTNQTSMYLCASSSRGPEKLFFGSGTQLSVL.

The genes are TRBV29-1 and TRBJ2-1; TRBD2 aligns across 14 bases. The CDR3 has 19 residues. Germline V lookup: CDR1 SQVTM, CDR2 ANQGSEA. Germline trimming cut 4 bases from V and 0 bases from J; bases unmatched to any gene: 11. This CDR3 is CSVGKGQTSGRASYNEQFF. The CDR3 DNA follows: TGCAGCGTTGGAAAAGGCCAGACTAGCGGGAGGGCCTCCTACAATGAGCAGTTCTTC.

The gene calls are TRBV18 and TRBJ2-5, with a weak D call TRBD2 (7 bases). Between the trimmed V and J ends, which lost 3 bases and 5 bases, there was a span of 16 bases. There are 15 residues in the CDR3. Germline V lookup: CDR1 KGHSH, CDR2 LQKENI. CDR3 sequence reads: CASSPNLQGGETQYF. The CDR3 nucleotides read TGTGCCAGCTCACCGAATCTACAGGGAGGGGAGACCCAGTACTTC.

This clone was seen more than once but under ten times. The chain links TRBV4-1 to TRBJ1-5, with D possibly TRBD1 on 6 matching bases. Germline assignment: CDR1 MGHRA and CDR2 YSYEKL. Trimming took 4 bases from V and 9 from J, leaving 19 bases between them. This CDR3 contains 15 residues. In nucleotides, the CDR3 is TGCGCCAGCAGCCTCGCCACAGGGACGTTTCGGCCCCAGCATTTT. Translated, it gives CASSLATGTFRPQHF.

This clone came up once. The chain has TRBV5-6 and TRBJ1-6; TRBD1 might be the D (5 bases). CDR1 is SGHDT, CDR2 YYEEEE, per germline. This CDR3 spans 13 amino acids. Trimming removed 2 bases from V and 13 bases from J, with 13 bases in between. CDR3 amino acids: CASSLLQGLPLHF. CDR3 nucleotides: TGTGCCAGCAGCTTATTGCAGGGTTTGCCCCTCCACTTT. Together with reference TRBV5-6 and TRBJ1-6, the CDR3 gives the full variable domain: DAGVTQSPTHLIKTRGQQVTLRCSPKSGHDTVSWYQQALGQGPQFIFQYYEEEERQRGNFPDRFSGHQFPNYSSELNVNALLLGDSALYLCASSLLQGLPLHFGNGTRLTVT.

This clone appeared a single time. The V and J genes are TRBV6-4 and TRBJ1-5, with TRBD1 as a possible D gene (6 bases). The CDR3 has 15 amino acids. V was clipped by 2 bases and J by 2 bases, with 10 bases between them. CDR1 MRHNA and CDR2 SNTAGT come from the germline V gene. The CDR3 sequence is CASSDAHRGNQPQHF. The CDR3 DNA reads TGTGCCAGCAGTGACGCCCACAGGGGCAATCAGCCCCAGCATTTT.

This chain links TRBV5-1 with TRBJ2-3; 12 nucleotides align to TRBD2. The germline CDR1 and CDR2 sequences are SGHRS and YFSETQ. V was clipped by 1 base and J by 2 bases; unmatched bases: 11. The CDR3 consists of 19 residues. In nucleotides, the CDR3 is TGCGCCAGCAGCTTGACTAGCGGGGGGCGATTTACTTCCACAGATACGCAGTATTTT. Its protein is CASSLTSGGRFTSTDTQYF.

This clone has only one observation. This chain connects TRBV11-2 to TRBJ2-1; the match to TRBD2 covers 14 bases. Germline V gene data show CDR1 as SGHAT and CDR2 as FQNNGV. The CDR3 spans 15 residues. Germline trimming cut 5 bases from V and 7 bases from J; bases unmatched to any gene: 4. CDR3 region: CASSLGTSGRNEQFF. The CDR3 DNA reads TGTGCCAGCAGCCTAGGGACTAGCGGGAGAAATGAGCAGTTCTTC.

The CDR3: CASTPAGGGGDTQYF. As DNA, the CDR3 is TGCGCCAGCACCCCAGCGGGGGGCGGGGGTGATACGCAGTATTTT. The chain links TRBV5-1 to TRBJ2-3; TRBD2 matches 9 bases. The trim removed 6 bases at V and 6 bases at J, leaving 11 bases unmatched. There are 15 residues in the CDR3. Germline CDR1 SGHRS, CDR2 YFSETQ.

This clone was picked up a small number of times. The V call is TRBV5-1, the J call TRBJ1-4; 7 bases are a match to TRBD1. The CDR3 extends over 16 amino acids. V was clipped by 6 bases and J by 7 bases; unmatched bases: 15. Germline values: CDR1 SGHRS, CDR2 YFSETQ. CDR3 protein: CASTLSRDRDSEKLFF. The CDR3, as DNA: TGCGCCAGCACCTTAAGTAGAGACAGGGATAGTGAAAAACTGTTTTTT.

The chain carries TRBV7-8 and TRBJ2-1, with a tentative D call TRBD2 (6 bases). The CDR3 loop spans 15 amino acids. Germline CDR1 and CDR2: SGHVS and FQNEAQ. Trimming stripped 6 bases from V and 8 bases from J, with 20 bases between. CDR3 DNA: TGTGCCAGCAGGTCCCTCGGGGGATCCGGCCATGAGCAGTTCTTC. Translation gives CASRSLGGSGHEQFF.

The chain joins TRBV30 to TRBJ1-4; 9 nucleotides line up with TRBD1. The CDR3 covers 15 residues. Trimming removed 3 bases from V and 1 base from J; junction bases left unmatched: 3. The V gene's germline CDR1 is GTSNPN and CDR2 SVGIG (reference sequence). The CDR3 DNA follows: TGTGCCTGGAGGGGGGGACAGGGAACTAATGAAAAACTGTTTTTT. Translation gives CAWRGGQGTNEKLFF.

The gene calls are TRBV27 and TRBJ2-7, with D tentatively TRBD2 (6 bases). V lost 5 bases and J 2 bases, leaving 19 bases between the germline ends. The CDR3 loop spans 16 amino acids. Germline-derived CDR1 and CDR2 are MNHEY and SMNVEV (reference sequence). The CDR3 DNA follows: TGTGCCAGCAGTCTATATCTGCCCGGGAGCACCTACGAGCAGTACTTC. Translation: CASSLYLPGSTYEQYF.

The chain carries TRBV6-5 and TRBJ2-6; D gene unclear. The germline gives CDR1 MNHEY, CDR2 SVGAGI. V was trimmed by 6 bases and J by 1 base, leaving 10 bases between them. The CDR3 runs 15 residues. The CDR3 DNA sequence: TGTGCCAGCAGCCGAGACAAGTCTGGGGCCAACGTCCTGACTTTC. Its protein product is CASSRDKSGANVLTF.

The rearrangement joins TRBV27 to TRBJ2-3, with 13 bases matching TRBD2. The junction had 7 bases not matched to a gene; V was cut back by 4 bases and J by 3 bases. CDR3 size: 17 residues. The germline gives CDR1 MNHEY, CDR2 SMNVEV (reference sequence). For the CDR3, the DNA is TGTGCCAGCAGTTCCCCGGGACTAGCGGGGAGAACAGATACGCAGTATTTT. Amino acid sequence: CASSSPGLAGRTDTQYF.

This clone was detected only a few times. V and J are TRBV7-8 and TRBJ2-1; D gene ambiguous. The CDR3 runs 15 residues. The V and J ends lost 2 bases and 1 base respectively, with 9 bases between them. In germline, CDR1 is SGHVS, CDR2 FQNEAQ. CDR3: CASSLIRVSYNEQFF. The CDR3 bases are TGTGCCAGCAGCTTAATCCGGGTATCCTACAATGAGCAGTTCTTC.

This rearrangement joins TRBV5-4 to TRBJ2-5; TRBD1 agrees at 12 bases. The end of the DNA is better explained by TRBJ2-7, so the J call may be wrong. CDR1 SGHNT and CDR2 YYREEE come from the germline V gene (reference sequence). This CDR3 is 17 amino acids long. The CDR3 spells CASSLPGQGALKNEQYF. In nucleotides, the CDR3 is TGTGCCAGCAGCTTGCCGGGACAGGGGGCTTTGAAAAACGAGCAGTACTTC.

The V gene is TRBV10-3, the J gene TRBJ2-7, with a possible D match to TRBD2 (6 bases). The V and J ends lost 7 bases and 7 bases respectively, with 26 bases between them. The germline CDR1 and CDR2 sequences are ENHRY and SYGVKD. The CDR3 runs 16 residues. The CDR3 bases are TGTGCCATCACCACCGGGCTACTACCGGGAGTAGGGGAGCAGTACTTC. Translating it yields CAITTGLLPGVGEQYF.

The V gene is TRBV6-1, the J gene TRBJ2-7, with D possibly being TRBD1 (6 bases). The CDR3 loop spans 13 amino acids. Between the trimmed V and J ends, which lost 6 bases and 1 base, there was a span of 10 bases. The germline V gene has CDR1 MNHNS and CDR2 SASEGT. CDR3 DNA: TGTGCCAGCAGCGACAGGCGGTCCTACGAGCAGTACTTC. Translation: CASSDRRSYEQYF.

This clone showed up just a few times. V gene TRBV19 combines with J gene TRBJ1-2; 8 bases match TRBD1. V dropped 7 bases and J dropped 4; count of bases not matched to a gene: 8. The CDR3 is made up of 14 amino acids. Germline V gene data show CDR1 as LNHDA and CDR2 as SQIVND (reference sequence). This CDR3 is CASTSTGAPYGYTF. In DNA, the CDR3 is TGTGCCAGTACCTCGACAGGGGCCCCCTATGGCTACACCTTC.

This clone was observed a handful of times. V usage is TRBV18 and J usage is TRBJ2-7, with 8 bases aligning to TRBD1. The ends lost 3 bases at V and 5 bases at J; junction bases unmatched: 9. Germline CDR1 is KGHSH and CDR2 is LQKENI. The CDR3 spans 15 residues. The CDR3 sequence is CASSPVVTGVDEQYF. CDR3 coding DNA: TGTGCCAGCTCACCGGTTGTGACAGGGGTAGACGAGCAGTACTTC. Full variable domain (rest looked up from reference TRBV18 and TRBJ2-7): NAGVMQNPRHLVRRRGQEARLRCSPMKGHSHVYWYRQLPEEGLKFMVYLQKENIIDESGMPKERFSAEFPKEGPSILRIQQVVRGDSAAYFCASSPVVTGVDEQYFGPGTRLTVT.

V usage is TRBV7-2 and J usage is TRBJ1-6; D unresolved. Germline CDR1 is SGHTA and CDR2 is FQGNSA. The CDR3 has 12 amino acids. The V and J ends lost 5 bases and 9 bases respectively, with 8 bases between them. CDR3 region: CASSVPGSPLHF. CDR3 sequence (DNA): TGTGCCAGCAGCGTCCCGGGTTCACCCCTCCACTTT.

This chain connects TRBV7-2 to TRBJ1-2; D not resolved. Trimming removed 5 bases at V and 4 bases at J, with 11 bases between. Germline loops: CDR1 SGHTA, CDR2 FQGNSA. The CDR3 contains 13 residues. The CDR3 DNA sequence: TGTGCCAGCAGCCCCCAAACAGTCTATGGCTACACCTTC. Its protein product is CASSPQTVYGYTF.

The chain recombines TRBV4-2 with TRBJ1-2; 7 nucleotides align to TRBD1. CDR3 size: 16 residues. The trim removed 0 bases at V and 8 bases at J, leaving 12 bases unmatched. The germline CDR1 and CDR2 sequences are LGHNA and YNFKEQ. CDR3: CASSQDNKGALGGYTF. The CDR3 nucleotides read TGTGCCAGCAGCCAAGATAACAAGGGGGCGCTAGGGGGCTACACCTTC.

As to this clone: This CDR3 is also generated by other DNA sequences in the sample. The rearrangement links TRBV10-3 to TRBJ2-3, with TRBD2 matching 8 bases. The CDR3 spans 15 residues. Germline CDR1 ENHRY, CDR2 SYGVKD. V gave up 0 bases and J gave up 1 base; unmatched junction bases: 0. The CDR3 nucleotides read TGTGCCATCAGTGAGTCGACTAGCGGCACAGATACGCAGTATTTT. This encodes CAISESTSGTDTQYF.

The chain has TRBV19 and TRBJ1-2; 8 bases map to TRBD1. CDR1 and CDR2 from the germline V gene are LNHDA and SQIVND (reference sequence). The trim removed 5 bases at V and 13 bases at J, leaving 6 bases unmatched. The CDR3 loop spans 11 amino acids. The CDR3 sequence: CASSADRGSTF. Here the CDR3 DNA reads TGTGCCAGTAGTGCCGACAGGGGTAGCACCTTC.

The chain has TRBV9 and TRBJ1-4; 9 positions agree with TRBD1. The CDR3 extends over 15 amino acids. Germline CDR1 and CDR2: SGDLS and YYNGEE. Losses at the gene ends were 2 bases for V and 5 bases for J; bases not matched to a gene: 4. The CDR3 DNA reads as TGTGCCAGCAGCGTGGGACAGGGTTTAAATGAAAAACTGTTTTTT. This encodes CASSVGQGLNEKLFF.

The J gene is TRBJ2-7, the V gene TRBV13, with 8 positions matching TRBD1. CDR3 length equals 14 residues. Trimming at V came to 0 bases and at J to 7 bases, leaving 5 bases not matched to a gene. Germline V gives CDR1 PRHDT, CDR2 FYEKMQ (reference sequence). CDR3 in DNA: TGTGCCAGCAGCTTAGGGACAGGGGCTCGAGAGCAGTACTTC. This translates into CASSLGTGAREQYF.